This T cell receptor beta chain came from a study of identifying expanded T cells in peripheral blood. Clones were read by immunoSEQ multiplex PCR, and TCRdb kept only the in-frame ones, dropping some. This sample has 95,000 or so clones, with around 86% found just once. No infections or other immune events were documented during collection. Per the germline V gene, CDR1 is MNHEY and CDR2 is SVGAGI. Between the trimmed V and J ends, which lost 10 bases and 7 bases, there was a span of 22 bases. The CDR3 has 14 amino acids. This chain links TRBV6-5 with TRBJ1-1; D may be TRBD1 (5 bases). The sample was blood. This clonotype was obtained from a person between 18 and 75 years old in good health. The CDR3 protein is CATNVQVGRGEAFF. CDR3 in DNA: TGTGCCACCAACGTTCAAGTGGGGCGAGGTGAAGCTTTCTTT.